This TCR beta chain emerged from a study of T cell changes during pregnancy in multiple sclerosis. TCRdb's copy holds only in-frame clones and misses some; the assay was immunoSEQ multiplex PCR. Altogether 27,000 or so clones are present, around nine tenths being singletons, with the ten largest covering roughly 8.3%. The CDR3 sequence is 13 residues long. From germline, CDR1 is SGDLS and CDR2 YYNGEE. Germline trimming cut 4 bases from V and 8 bases from J; bases unmatched to any gene: 7. This clone was detected only once. This chain uses TRBV9 with TRBJ1-2, with TRBD1 identical over 8 bases. The receptor comes from a female donor with multiple sclerosis, enrolled in a pregnancy study. The sample consisted of CD8+ T cells from peripheral blood mononuclear cells, taken in the second trimester of pregnancy. The chain's CDR3 is CASSPSDRVGYTF. DNA for the CDR3: TGTGCCAGCAGCCCATCGGACAGGGTCGGCTACACCTTC. The full variable domain, with the rest looked up from reference TRBV9 and TRBJ1-2, is DSGVTQTPKHLITATGQRVTLRCSPRSGDLSVYWYQQSLDQGLQFLIQYYNGEERAKGNILERFSAQQFPDLHSELNLSSLELGDSALYFCASSPSDRVGYTFGSGTRLTVV.